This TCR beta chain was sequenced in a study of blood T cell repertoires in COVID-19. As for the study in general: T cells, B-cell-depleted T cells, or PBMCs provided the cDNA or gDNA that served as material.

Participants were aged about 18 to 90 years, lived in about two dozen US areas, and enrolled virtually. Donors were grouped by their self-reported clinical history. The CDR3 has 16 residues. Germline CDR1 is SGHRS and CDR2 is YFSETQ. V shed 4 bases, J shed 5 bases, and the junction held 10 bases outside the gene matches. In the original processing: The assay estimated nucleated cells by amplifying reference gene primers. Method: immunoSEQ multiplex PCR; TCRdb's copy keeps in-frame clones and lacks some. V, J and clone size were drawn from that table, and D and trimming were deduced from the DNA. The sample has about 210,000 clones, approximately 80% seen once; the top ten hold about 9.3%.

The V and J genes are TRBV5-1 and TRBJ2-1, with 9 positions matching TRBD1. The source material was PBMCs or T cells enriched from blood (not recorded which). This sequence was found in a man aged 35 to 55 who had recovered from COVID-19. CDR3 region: CASSPIQDRGNNEQFF. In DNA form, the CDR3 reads TGCGCCAGCAGCCCGATACAGGACAGGGGCAACAATGAGCAGTTCTTC.